The T cell receptor (beta chain) under discussion was sequenced for a study of blood T cell repertoires in COVID-19 (dated by TCRdb to the early 2020s). Looking at the study overall: Samples from collaborators originated in the United States, Italy and Spain and spanned both the acute and convalescent phases of COVID-19. The prospective study material was composed of cDNA or gDNA derived from T cells, B-cell-depleted T cells, or PBMCs. Subjects who had been exposed to COVID-19, were actively infected with it, or had recovered from it provided the deeply sampled blood TCRbeta repertoires that made up the dataset. The repertoires were made available in a free public database intended to serve as a resource for research on the immune response to SARS-CoV-2. Samples came from the ongoing ImmuneRACE study (first 160 participants) plus 1,254 subjects from 6 global collaborators. Sample metadata almost always included a de-identified subject ID, COVID-19 status, age in years and sex. HLA class I and class II types, where available, came from metadata supplied by the sample provider rather than from assay-based typing.

With respect to this clone: No antigen is known for it. No much larger clone exists at a distance of one base, and base qualities are not known.

Participants in the prospective study were enrolled through a virtual design, were aged roughly 18 to 100 years, and lived in fewer than 30 United States geographic areas. Cohort assignment in the prospective study relied on participant-reported clinical history from a screening survey and a study questionnaire. Recovered participants in ImmuneRACE Cohort 3 were defined by two consecutive negative NP/OP PCR tests, clearance by a healthcare professional, or resolution of symptoms. In the prospective study, mobile phlebotomists collected whole blood, serum and a nasopharyngeal or oropharyngeal swab from each participant. Participants in the prospective study had the option to provide additional blood draws and questionnaires over a roughly two-month period. Before DNA extraction, blood samples from the prospective study were shipped at room temperature or frozen. Trimming takes 4 bases from V and 4 bases from J, and the germline ends sit 11 bases apart. Measured from the cysteine to the phenylalanine, the CDR3 is 15 residues long. Only the CDR3 region is kept as DNA, spanning 45 bases read in frame from base 1. The CDR1 and CDR2 encoded by the germline V gene (reference sequence) are LGHDT and YNNKEL.

General study outcomes and caveats: Clinical and demographic metadata were provided uncurated, with the amount varying by source and participant.

TCRbeta CDR3 regions were amplified from genomic DNA using the immunoSEQ Assay, a bias-controlled multiplex PCR. As for the authors' bioinformatics: The number of nucleated cells in each sample was estimated by amplification of reference gene primers within the assay. To quantify the absolute abundance of each unique TCRbeta CDR3 rearrangement, sequence reads were collapsed and filtered. Productive Simpson clonality was computed per sample as the square root of Simpson's diversity index over productive rearrangements. TCRdb holds this immuneACCESS table with in-frame rearrangements only. Some clones are missing; in checked studies, unresolved V genes explain under half, and the rest has no known cause. Clone size and V and J calls were adopted from that table, with D and trimming inferred from the DNA. This sample is represented by about 440,000 clones; about nine tenths of them were singletons. The top ten hold roughly 0.66% of the sample.

Input material: PBMCs or T cells enriched from blood (not recorded which). The rearrangement joined TRBV3-1 (or the pseudogene TRBV3-2) to TRBJ2-6; the D gene is perhaps TRBD1, from 6 matching bases. This TCR derives from a man aged 18 to 29 who had recovered from COVID-19. The nucleotide sequence reads TGTGCCAGCAGCCCAACAGGGATAGGGGCCAACGTCCTGACTTTC. Its amino acids are CASSPTGIGANVLTF.